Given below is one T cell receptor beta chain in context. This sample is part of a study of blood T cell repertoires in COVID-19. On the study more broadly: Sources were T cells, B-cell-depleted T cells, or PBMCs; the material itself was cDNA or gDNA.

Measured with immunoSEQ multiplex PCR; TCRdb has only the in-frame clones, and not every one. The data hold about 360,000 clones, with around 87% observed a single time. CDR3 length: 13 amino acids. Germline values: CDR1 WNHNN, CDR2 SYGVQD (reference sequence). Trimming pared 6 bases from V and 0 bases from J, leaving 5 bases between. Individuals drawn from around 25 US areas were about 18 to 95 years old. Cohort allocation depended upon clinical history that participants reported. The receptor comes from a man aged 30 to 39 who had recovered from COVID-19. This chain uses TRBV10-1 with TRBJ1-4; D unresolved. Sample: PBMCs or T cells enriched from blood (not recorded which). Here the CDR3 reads CASRAATNEKLFF. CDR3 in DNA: TGCGCCAGCAGGGCAGCAACTAATGAAAAACTGTTTTTT.